The 29 T cell receptor beta chains listed next were all sequenced from one sample in a study of human T cells and chemical hapten exposure. The time point: patch test 3, about 24 weeks after DPC sensitization. Regarding treatment: therapeutic diphenylcyclopropenone sensitization with weekly scalp DPC. Using its own MiXCR run on the RACE reads, TCRdb lists one record per CDR3 protein. Of more than 70,000 distinct CDR3 sequences in the sample, roughly a tenth were seen once. The specimen was whole blood, collected in connection with sensitization to the hapten diphenylcyclopropenone (DPC). All receptors derive from a woman in her 30s with alopecia areata. Some clones in this sample may be carry-over from other donors' samples.

This clonotype has a handful of counts. The CDR3 DNA reads as TGCGCCAGCAGTCAATCTTGCCAGCAAGACGAGCAGTACGTC. It specifies CASSQSCQQDEQYV. The V gene is TRBV23-1, the J gene TRBJ2-7; D remains ambiguous. TRBV23-1 falls under the ORF class, with uncertain function. V shed 0 bases and J shed 5 bases, with 11 bases lying between them. The CDR3 runs to 14 residues.

This clonotype appeared many times. For the CDR3, the DNA is TGTGCCAGCAGCCCGATGGGGACAAGAACTTACAATGAGCAGTTCTTC. This encodes CASSPMGTRTYNEQFF. The rearrangement uses TRBV11-2 and TRBJ2-1, with D perhaps TRBD1 (6 bases). Trimming took 5 bases from V and 4 from J, leaving 18 bases between them. Per germline, CDR1 SGHAT and CDR2 FQNNGV. The CDR3 length is 16 residues.

This chain uses TRBV5-6 with TRBJ2-5; 9 bases map to TRBD2. The CDR3 is 14 amino acids. V shed 4 bases and J 3 bases; nucleotides not matched to a gene: 4. Germline CDR1 reads SGHDT; CDR2 reads YYEEEE. The CDR3 sequence: CASSPRTSEETQYF. The CDR3 DNA is TGTGCCAGCAGCCCCCGGACTAGCGAAGAGACCCAGTACTTC.

The J gene is TRBJ1-2, the V gene TRBV4-1; TRBD1 aligns across 8 bases. Germline V lookup: CDR1 MGHRA, CDR2 YSYEKL. Losses at the gene ends were 1 base for V and 7 bases for J; bases not matched to a gene: 8. This CDR3 is built from 15 residues. CDR3 amino acids: CASSQVSQGASGYTF. CDR3 in DNA: TGCGCCAGCAGCCAAGTGTCCCAGGGGGCTTCTGGCTACACCTTC.

This clonotype was observed many times. The genes are TRBV6-2 or TRBV6-3 and TRBJ2-1; D unclear. In germline, CDR1 is MNHEY, CDR2 SVGEGT. V shed 4 bases and J shed 8 bases, with 12 bases lying between them. The CDR3 covers 13 residues. The CDR3 sequence: CASSSPPVDEQFF. The CDR3 DNA follows: TGTGCCAGCAGTTCCCCGCCCGTCGATGAGCAGTTCTTC.

This clonotype was seen a few times. This CDR3 is CSVEDLGTSGWYNEQFF. In nucleotides, the CDR3 is TGCAGCGTTGAAGATCTTGGGACTAGCGGGTGGTACAATGAGCAGTTCTTC. This chain joins TRBV29-1 and TRBJ2-1; 12 bases line up with TRBD2. With V trimmed by 0 bases and J by 4 bases, 7 bases remained unmatched. The CDR3 is 17 residues long. Germline loops: CDR1 SQVTM, CDR2 ANQGSEA.

The chain combines TRBV29-1 with TRBJ2-7; 9 bases are shared with TRBD1. The CDR3 has 12 amino acids. Per germline, CDR1 SQVTM and CDR2 ANQGSEA. V gave up 6 bases and J gave up 5 bases; unmatched junction bases: 5. Written as DNA, the CDR3 is TGCAGCGTCTGGGACAGGGTAAACGAGCAGTACTTC. Its protein product is CSVWDRVNEQYF.

This clonotype showed up many times. The genes are TRBV29-1 and TRBJ2-5, with no clear D. V lost 7 bases, J lost 2 bases, and 11 bases lay in between. Germline values: CDR1 SQVTM, CDR2 ANQGSEA. The CDR3 sequence is 12 residues long. The CDR3 bases are TGCAGCGCCGCACCCCAGCAAGAGACCCAGTACTTC. This gives the protein CSAAPQQETQYF.

The chain recombines TRBV29-1 with TRBJ2-4; D perhaps matches TRBD1 (5 bases). The CDR3 extends over 16 amino acids. V was trimmed by 5 bases and J by 0 bases, leaving 17 bases between them. Germline V gives CDR1 SQVTM, CDR2 ANQGSEA. CDR3 in amino acids: CSVLGQTLLAKNIQYF. Here the CDR3 DNA reads TGCAGCGTTCTAGGACAAACGTTATTAGCCAAAAACATTCAGTACTTC.

This clonotype came up a few times. V gene TRBV28 combines with J gene TRBJ2-7; D possibly corresponds to TRBD2 (6 bases). Germline V lookup: CDR1 MDHEN, CDR2 SYDVKM. The CDR3 totals 12 residues. V was clipped by 6 bases and J by 12 bases, with 18 bases between them. The CDR3 spells CASSSTAGRRYV. CDR3 DNA sequence: TGTGCCAGCAGCTCTACTGCGGGGCGAAGGTACGTC.

This clonotype occurred many times. The gene calls are TRBV6-5 and TRBJ1-1; D gene uncertain. V lost 5 bases, J lost 1 base, and 14 bases lay in between. The CDR3 loop spans 15 amino acids. Germline loops: CDR1 MNHEY, CDR2 SVGAGI. The CDR3 DNA reads as TGTGCCAGCAGTCTCCTTATATTGGGGAACACTGAAGCTTTCTTT. Protein sequence: CASSLLILGNTEAFF.

The V call is TRBV12-2, the J call TRBJ2-7; the D call in the table, TRBD1, was not verified against the DNA. TRBV12-2 is a pseudogene. There are 15 residues in the CDR3. As DNA, the CDR3 is TGTGCAAGTCGCTTGGACCCCCGGGCTTCCTACGAGCAGTACGTC. Amino acid sequence: CASRLDPRASYEQYV.

This chain links TRBV9 with TRBJ2-3; no reliable D call. Germline CDR1 reads SGDLS; CDR2 reads YYNGEE. The CDR3 has 14 residues. V lost 0 bases and J lost 0, with 5 bases in between. The CDR3: CASSVGHSTDTQYF. CDR3 DNA: TGTGCCAGCAGCGTAGGACACAGCACAGATACGCAGTATTTT.

This clonotype was seen many times. The gene calls are TRBV19 and TRBJ2-3; 13 nucleotides align to TRBD2. This CDR3 is 15 amino acids long. The ends lost 5 bases at V and 4 bases at J; junction bases unmatched: 3. Germline values: CDR1 LNHDA, CDR2 SQIVND (reference sequence). The CDR3 DNA is TGTGCCAGTAGTCGACTAGCGGGAGGCGCAGATACGCAGTATTTT. Protein: CASSRLAGGADTQYF.

This clonotype was counted between two and nine times. V and J are TRBV30 and TRBJ2-2; D is possibly TRBD2 (6 bases). V was pared by 5 bases and J by 10 bases, with 14 bases between. CDR1 and CDR2 from the germline V gene are GTSNPN and SVGIG (reference sequence). CDR3 length equals 12 residues. In DNA form, the CDR3 reads TGTGCCTGGTTTCGGTCGCGGGAGGAGCTGTTTTTT. Residues: CAWFRSREELFF. Full variable domain (rest looked up from reference TRBV30 and TRBJ2-2): SQTIHQWPATLVQPVGSPLSLECTVEGTSNPNLYWYRQAAGRGLQLLFYSVGIGQISSEVPQNLSASRPQDRQFILSSKKLLLSDSGFYLCAWFRSREELFFGEGSRLTVL.

V usage is TRBV5-1 and J usage is TRBJ2-5, with a tentative D call TRBD2 (5 bases). Germline V gene sequence: CDR1 SGHRS, CDR2 YFSETQ. Trimming left V 4 bases short and J 7 bases short, with 17 bases between. This CDR3 is 14 amino acids long. CDR3 protein: CASSPDPNEGTQYF. For the CDR3, the DNA is TGCGCCAGCAGCCCGGACCCAAATGAGGGGACCCAGTACTTC.

The genes are TRBV20-1 and TRBJ1-2, with D uncertain. The CDR3 sequence is 11 residues long. Trimming stripped 7 bases from V and 2 bases from J, with 8 bases between. The germline CDR1 and CDR2 sequences are DFQATT and SNEGSKA (reference sequence). CDR3 sequence (DNA): TGCAGTGTCCCGGCGAACTATGGCTACACCTTC. It is translated as CSVPANYGYTF.

The chain links TRBV2 to TRBJ1-2, with 10 bases aligning to TRBD1. Germline V gene lookup returns CDR1 SNHLY and CDR2 FYNNEI. The CDR3 sequence is 14 residues long. Trimming cost V 7 bases and J 2 bases; bases outside gene matches: 4. CDR3: CASTGQGGNYGYTF. The DNA of the CDR3 is TGTGCCAGCACCGGACAGGGGGGGAACTATGGCTACACCTTC.

Ten or more counts support this clonotype. CDR3 amino acids: CASKQLAGLAKNIQYF. For the CDR3, the DNA is TGTGCCAGCAAACAGCTAGCGGGGTTAGCCAAAAACATTCAGTACTTC. The chain employs TRBV6-5 and TRBJ2-4; TRBD2 matches at 9 bases. Germline loops: CDR1 MNHEY, CDR2 SVGAGI. The trim removed 7 bases at V and 0 bases at J, leaving 7 bases unmatched. The CDR3 sequence is 16 residues long.

This clonotype was counted a few times. The chain carries TRBV20-1 and TRBJ1-1; the D gene is possibly TRBD1 (6 bases). Trimming removed 3 bases at V and 6 bases at J, with 17 bases between. The CDR3 contains 14 residues. Germline-derived CDR1 and CDR2 are DFQATT and SNEGSKA (reference sequence). Here the CDR3 reads CSASDRDIGPEAFF. The CDR3 DNA reads as TGCAGTGCTAGCGACCGGGACATCGGACCTGAAGCTTTCTTT.

On this clonotype itself: A read error may produce the germline difference seen at one junction end. The chain couples TRBV24-1 to TRBJ2-1; no definite D call. The CDR3 sequence is 15 residues long. Germline loops: CDR1 KGHDR, CDR2 SFDVKD. CDR3 region: CAASDPAARNNEQFF. CDR3 in DNA: TGTGCCGCCAGTGATCCTGCCGCGCGCAACAATGAGCAGTTCTTC.

This clonotype has just one count. With a much larger clone just one base away, this may be a read error. This chain links TRBV12-3 or TRBV12-4 with TRBJ2-2, with TRBD1 matching 8 bases. There are 15 residues in the CDR3. Written as DNA, the CDR3 is TGTGCCAGCTGTTTCAGGGGGCCCAGCACCGGGGAGCTGTTTTTT. It specifies CASCFRGPSTGELFF.

Ten or more counts support this clonotype. This rearrangement joins TRBV12-3 or TRBV12-4 to TRBJ1-6; a possible D gene is TRBD1 (5 bases). V lost 2 bases, J lost 10 bases, and 12 bases lay in between. This CDR3 region has 14 residues. CDR3 nucleotide sequence: TGTGCCAGCAGTTTAACTAGGGGCAGCTCACCCCTCCACTTT. Residues: CASSLTRGSSPLHF.

This clonotype came up a few times. The chain is built from TRBV4-2 and TRBJ2-1; the D gene is possibly TRBD2 (5 bases). Trimming pared 4 bases from V and 4 bases from J, leaving 20 bases between. Germline CDR1 reads LGHNA; CDR2 reads YNFKEQ. The CDR3 runs to 17 residues. CDR3 region: CASSPTPVPGNYNEQFF. CDR3 DNA sequence: TGTGCCAGCAGCCCAACCCCGGTCCCGGGGAATTACAATGAGCAGTTCTTC.

The gene calls are TRBV9 and TRBJ1-6, with 8 bases that match TRBD1. V was pared by 4 bases and J by 10 bases, with 7 bases of the junction left unmatched. The CDR3 has 14 amino acids. Germline values: CDR1 SGDLS, CDR2 YYNGEE. As DNA, the CDR3 is TGTGCCAGCAGCCCCCGTACAGGGGGATCACCCCTCCACTTT. It translates to CASSPRTGGSPLHF.

This clonotype was counted at least ten times. This rearrangement joins TRBV6-2 or TRBV6-3 to TRBJ1-1; D gene uncertain. V lost 6 bases to trimming and J lost 0 bases, with 14 bases between them. The CDR3 consists of 15 residues. Germline V CDR1 and CDR2: MNHEY, SVGEGT. The DNA of the CDR3 is TGTGCCAGCAGGCGTGCGGGAGTCATGAACACTGAAGCTTTCTTT. It translates to CASRRAGVMNTEAFF.

The chain joins TRBV12-3 or TRBV12-4 to TRBJ2-2; no clear D. Trimming took 3 bases from V and 1 from J, leaving 15 bases between them. The CDR3 is made up of 17 amino acids. The CDR3, as DNA: TGTGCCAGCAGTTTCCCCCTTTCGATTTGGAACACCGGGGAGCTGTTTTTT. Protein product: CASSFPLSIWNTGELFF.

This clonotype was recorded at least ten times. The chain employs TRBV29-1 and TRBJ2-5; the match to TRBD1 covers 10 bases. CDR3 length: 15 residues. Germline V CDR1 and CDR2: SQVTM, ANQGSEA. Germline trimming cut 7 bases from V and 5 bases from J; bases unmatched to any gene: 13. CDR3 in DNA: TGCAGCGGCCGACCGGGACAGGGGACCGGGGAGACCCAGTACTTC. Translated, it gives CSGRPGQGTGETQYF. Full variable domain (missing parts from reference TRBV29-1 and TRBJ2-5): SAVISQKPSRDICQRGTSLTIQCQVDSQVTMMFWYRQQPGQSLTLIATANQGSEATYESGFVIDKFPISRPNLTFSTLTVSNMSPEDSSIYLCSGRPGQGTGETQYFGPGTRLLVL.

The chain is built from TRBV18 and TRBJ2-7, with 7 bases lining up with TRBD2. Germline values: CDR1 KGHSH, CDR2 LQKENI. CDR3 length: 15 residues. The ends lost 2 bases at V and 1 base at J; junction bases unmatched: 5. CDR3 protein: CASSPSSGPSYEQYV. CDR3 bases: TGTGCCAGCTCACCATCTAGCGGACCTTCCTACGAGCAGTACGTC.